This TCR beta chain was identified in a study of cytomegalovirus exposure and HLA in healthy donors. At sampling all donors were nominally healthy, likely with unrecorded immune exposures. The PCR ran on 60 Vbeta and 13 Jbeta primers. Data came from immunoSEQ multiplex PCR; TCRdb stores just in-frame clones and leaves some out. Counted here are approximately 120,000 clones, around four fifths occurring once; the ten biggest clones make up about 20%. Findings and limits, study-wide: Immune exposure data for these donors was limited to CMV serostatus. In all likelihood, a cluster of highly shared sequence variants was a sequencing artifact. Most TCR sequences were rare, but some public TCRs occurred in many donors.

As to this clone: No antigen is known for it.

The sequence was collected from a man younger than 35 in good health and CMV-seropositive. The sequencing input was PBMCs.

Here the CDR3 reads CASSLAGGVYNSPLHF. The CDR3 coding sequence is TGTGCCAGCAGCTTAGCCGGAGGGGTTTATAATTCACCCCTCCACTTT. This chain connects TRBV11-2 to TRBJ1-6; the D gene is possibly TRBD1 (5 bases). The CDR3 totals 16 residues. The germline CDR1 and CDR2 sequences are SGHAT and FQNNGV. V gave up 1 base and J gave up 4 bases, with 11 bases separating them. Looking up the rest from reference TRBV11-2 and TRBJ1-6 gives the full variable domain: EAGVAQSPRYKIIEKRQSVAFWCNPISGHATLYWYQQILGQGPKLLIQFQNNGVVDDSQLPKDRFSAERLKGVDSTLKIQPAKLEDSAVYLCASSLAGGVYNSPLHFGNGTRLTVT.